These 28 T cell receptor beta chains originate from one sample sequenced in a study of cytomegalovirus exposure and HLA in healthy donors. 13 Jbeta primers and 60 Vbeta primers were used for the PCR. Profiling relied on immunoSEQ multiplex PCR, and the TCRdb table lists in-frame clones only, not all of them. The table lists about 130,000 clones, around a tenth of them singletons. Sequences were obtained from PBMCs. The receptors here all came from a man aged 50-59 years in good health and CMV-seronegative.

Only a few counts were recorded for this clone. The chain couples TRBV7-2 to TRBJ1-1; TRBD1 might be the D (5 bases). The ends were cut back, 4 bases at V and 1 base at J, with 13 bases in the middle. Germline V gene data show CDR1 as SGHTA and CDR2 as FQGNSA. CDR3 length equals 15 residues. CDR3 sequence reads: CASSSRGGRNTEAFF. The CDR3, as DNA: TGTGCCAGCAGCTCTCGCGGGGGGAGGAACACTGAAGCTTTCTTT.

Only a few counts were recorded for this clone. This chain uses TRBV23-1 with TRBJ2-4; TRBD1 matches 8 bases. TRBV23-1 is noted as an ORF with a role that remains uncertain. The CDR3 extends over 13 amino acids. The V gene end was trimmed by 4 bases and the J gene end by 6 bases; junction bases not matched to a gene: 2. In nucleotides, the CDR3 is TGCGCCAGCAGTCTAACAGGGGGAAACATTCAGTACTTC. This encodes CASSLTGGNIQYF.

The genes are TRBV19 and TRBJ2-2, with unresolved D. V lost 3 bases and J 5 bases, leaving 13 bases between the germline ends. CDR3 length equals 15 residues. Germline values: CDR1 LNHDA, CDR2 SQIVND (reference sequence). Here the CDR3 DNA reads TGTGCCAGTAGTATTCAAGCGACTTATACCGGGGAGCTGTTTTTT. Encoded protein: CASSIQATYTGELFF.

The sample holds a few counts of this clone. The genes are TRBV5-6 and TRBJ2-1; 12 bases align to TRBD2. The CDR3 has 17 amino acids. Germline trimming cut 4 bases from V and 15 bases from J; bases unmatched to any gene: 20. The germline V gene has CDR1 SGHDT and CDR2 YYEEEE. The CDR3 coding sequence is TGTGCCAGCAGCCCGGGTGTTTATAGGACTAGCGGGGCCTCAGGGTTCTTC. Protein sequence: CASSPGVYRTSGASGFF. The full variable domain, completed using reference TRBV5-6 and TRBJ2-1, is DAGVTQSPTHLIKTRGQQVTLRCSPKSGHDTVSWYQQALGQGPQFIFQYYEEEERQRGNFPDRFSGHQFPNYSSELNVNALLLGDSALYLCASSPGVYRTSGASGFFGPGTRLTVL.

The table lists this clone with a few counts. The gene calls are TRBV9 and TRBJ1-3, with D possibly being TRBD1 (5 bases). The CDR3 has 16 amino acids. Germline V gives CDR1 SGDLS, CDR2 YYNGEE. Trimming removed 0 bases at V and 0 bases at J, with 10 bases between. CDR3 nucleotides: TGTGCCAGCAGCGTAGACACAGGCAGCTCTGGAAACACCATATATTTT. As protein: CASSVDTGSSGNTIYF.

The rearrangement links TRBV5-1 to TRBJ2-5; 7 bases fit TRBD1. Germline trimming cut 2 bases from V and 8 bases from J; bases unmatched to any gene: 6. This CDR3 region has 13 residues. Germline V CDR1 and CDR2: SGHRS, YFSETQ. CDR3: CASSFGQESTQYF. In nucleotides, the CDR3 is TGCGCCAGCAGCTTTGGACAGGAGAGTACCCAGTACTTC.

The chain links TRBV11-1 to TRBJ1-1; D possibly corresponds to TRBD1 (6 bases). There are 14 residues in the CDR3. Trimming cost V 7 bases and J 4 bases, with 16 bases left between them. Germline CDR1 reads SGHAT; CDR2 reads FQDESV (reference sequence). The CDR3 here is CASTPLQGSTEAFF. Written as DNA, the CDR3 is TGTGCCAGCACCCCCTTACAGGGTTCCACTGAAGCTTTCTTT.

In this sample, this clone turned up a few times. The genes are TRBV11-2 and TRBJ2-2; D is perhaps TRBD1 (6 bases). V was shortened by 5 bases and J by 4 bases, with 8 bases between the two germline ends. From germline, CDR1 is SGHAT and CDR2 FQNNGV. The CDR3 runs 13 residues. CDR3 sequence: CASSEGGTGELFF. The DNA for the CDR3 is TGTGCCAGCAGCGAAGGGGGCACCGGGGAGCTGTTTTTT.

This clone was found a few times. The V and J genes are TRBV15 and TRBJ2-2, with 10 bases fitting TRBD2. Germline V gene data show CDR1 as LNHNV and CDR2 as YYDKDF (reference sequence). J gave up 4 bases and V 7 bases, and 18 bases lay outside the gene matches. The CDR3 extends over 19 amino acids. For the CDR3, the DNA is TGTGCCACCACCCTTACCCCAGCTAGCGGGGGCGACGTCACCGGGGAGCTGTTTTTT. Translating gives CATTLTPASGGDVTGELFF.

This clone came up a few times. The V call is TRBV7-9, the J call TRBJ1-6; D unresolved. CDR1 is SEHNR, CDR2 FQNEAQ, per germline (reference sequence). This CDR3 is built from 12 residues. Trimming left V 3 bases short and J 9 bases short, with 6 bases between. The CDR3 DNA sequence: TGTGCCAGCAGCTTGGAGGCTTCACCCCTCCACTTT. Translation gives CASSLEASPLHF. Combining the CDR3 with reference TRBV7-9 and TRBJ1-6 gives the whole variable domain DTGVSQNPRHKITKRGQNVTFRCDPISEHNRLYWYRQTLGQGPEFLTYFQNEAQLEKSRLLSDRFSAERPKGSFSTLEIQRTEQGDSAMYLCASSLEASPLHFGNGTRLTVT.

This clone has only a few counts. J is TRBJ1-6 and V is TRBV5-6; 8 bases agree with TRBD1. With 1 base clipped from V and 5 bases from J, the junction kept 5 bases outside the gene matches. The CDR3 is 16 amino acids. Germline CDR1 SGHDT, CDR2 YYEEEE. CDR3 nucleotide sequence: TGTGCCAGCAGCTTGCTGAGGGACAGGAATAATTCACCCCTCCACTTT. Translation: CASSLLRDRNNSPLHF.

V usage is TRBV19 and J usage is TRBJ2-7, with TRBD1 identical over 9 bases. The CDR3 covers 15 residues. Losses at the gene ends were 4 bases for V and 3 bases for J; bases not matched to a gene: 7. Germline V gene lookup returns CDR1 LNHDA and CDR2 SQIVND (reference sequence). The CDR3 region is CASSTLGQGNYEQYF. The CDR3 DNA reads as TGTGCCAGTAGTACCCTGGGACAGGGCAACTACGAGCAGTACTTC.

The chain carries TRBV19 and TRBJ2-2; 8 positions agree with TRBD2. CDR3 size: 14 residues. Germline values: CDR1 LNHDA, CDR2 SQIVND (reference sequence). Trimming removed 7 bases from V and 1 base from J; junction bases left unmatched: 2. The CDR3 loop reads CASKLAVNTGELFF. CDR3 coding DNA: TGTGCCAGTAAACTAGCGGTGAACACCGGGGAGCTGTTTTTT.

This clone was seen more than once but under ten times. This sequence joins TRBV10-3 and TRBJ1-6, with 7 bases fitting TRBD1. Germline V gene lookup returns CDR1 ENHRY and CDR2 SYGVKD. This CDR3 contains 15 residues. V trimming: 6 bases; J trimming: 5 bases; junction bases outside the gene matches: 7. CDR3 DNA sequence: TGTGCCATCAGGATTGGACAGGTGAATAATTCACCCCTCCACTTT. It yields the protein CAIRIGQVNNSPLHF.

The J gene is TRBJ1-2, the V gene TRBV6-4; the D is unclear. Germline V gene data show CDR1 as MRHNA and CDR2 as SNTAGT. The CDR3 contains 15 residues. V shed 3 bases and J shed 4 bases, with 15 bases lying between them. This CDR3 is CASSEEPGVGYGYTF. The CDR3 DNA reads as TGTGCCAGCAGTGAAGAGCCAGGTGTAGGCTATGGCTACACCTTC.

This clone was seen a few times. The genes are TRBV30 and TRBJ1-4; weak D call: TRBD1 (6 bases). Germline values: CDR1 GTSNPN, CDR2 SVGIG (reference sequence). This CDR3 region has 17 residues. V was trimmed by 2 bases and J by 4 bases, leaving 20 bases between them. The CDR3 is CAWSLGGHILDNEKLFF. Here the CDR3 DNA reads TGTGCCTGGAGTCTTGGGGGACATATTTTAGATAATGAAAAACTGTTTTTT. The variable domain in full, completed from reference TRBV30 and TRBJ1-4, reads SQTIHQWPATLVQPVGSPLSLECTVEGTSNPNLYWYRQAAGRGLQLLFYSVGIGQISSEVPQNLSASRPQDRQFILSSKKLLLSDSGFYLCAWSLGGHILDNEKLFFGSGTQLSVL.

This clone showed up just a few times. The chain combines TRBV18 with TRBJ1-1; 7 nucleotides match TRBD1. The V gene end was trimmed by 3 bases and the J gene end by 0 bases; junction bases not matched to a gene: 10. This CDR3 has 17 residues. CDR1 is KGHSH and CDR2 is LQKENI in the germline V gene. The CDR3 spells CASSPSGTALMNTEAFF. DNA for the CDR3: TGTGCCAGCTCACCCTCCGGGACAGCCCTGATGAACACTGAAGCTTTCTTT.

The rearrangement links TRBV10-1 to TRBJ2-7, with 9 bases matching TRBD1. The trim removed 2 bases at V and 0 bases at J, leaving 2 bases unmatched. Germline values: CDR1 WNHNN, CDR2 SYGVQD (reference sequence). The CDR3 covers 15 residues. The CDR3 DNA follows: TGCGCCAGCAGTGAGGGGACAGGGACCTCCTACGAGCAGTACTTC. Its translation is CASSEGTGTSYEQYF.

The table lists this clone with a few counts. The rearrangement uses TRBV30 and TRBJ1-3; TRBD1 is a possible D gene (5 bases). V was clipped by 3 bases and J by 8 bases, with 11 bases between them. The CDR3 loop spans 12 amino acids. Germline CDR1 and CDR2: GTSNPN and SVGIG (reference sequence). The DNA for the CDR3 is TGTGCCTGGAGAGGGGCGGGGGACACCATATATTTT. Translating gives CAWRGAGDTIYF.

This clone was recorded a few times. Within the sample, other DNA sequences also encode this same CDR3. The gene calls are TRBV30 and TRBJ2-7, with 10 nucleotides matching TRBD1. The germline V gene has CDR1 GTSNPN and CDR2 SVGIG (reference sequence). V trimming: 2 bases; J trimming: 4 bases; junction bases outside the gene matches: 5. CDR3 size: 14 residues. CDR3 amino acids: CAWSRGTGAYEQYF. Here the CDR3 DNA reads TGTGCCTGGAGTAGAGGGACAGGGGCGTACGAGCAGTACTTC.

DNA for the CDR3: TGTGCCAGCAGGATCAGGGGGCTCGGGAACACTGAAGCTTTCTTT. Translating it yields CASRIRGLGNTEAFF. The J gene is TRBJ1-1, the V gene TRBV6-4; TRBD1 matches at 8 bases. V lost 6 bases to trimming and J lost 1 base; unmatched junction nucleotides: 7. CDR1 MRHNA and CDR2 SNTAGT come from the germline V gene. The CDR3 totals 15 residues.

This clone showed up just a few times. The rearrangement joins TRBV11-1 to TRBJ2-7, with 10 nucleotides matching TRBD2. Germline trimming cut 2 bases from V and 4 bases from J; bases unmatched to any gene: 11. This CDR3 contains 17 residues. Looked up from germline, CDR1 is SGHAT and CDR2 is FQDESV (reference sequence). CDR3 amino acids: CASSLLPQTSGLYEQYF. Written as DNA, the CDR3 is TGTGCCAGCAGCTTACTCCCCCAGACTAGCGGGCTATACGAGCAGTACTTC.

This clone came up a few times. CDR3 sequence (DNA): TGTGCCAGCAGGAGGGGGCATAACTATGGCTACACCTTC. Amino acids: CASRRGHNYGYTF. This rearrangement joins TRBV28 to TRBJ1-2, with 7 positions matching TRBD1. V lost 6 bases and J lost 1; bases outside the gene matches: 2. The CDR3 spans 13 residues. Germline V gene lookup returns CDR1 MDHEN and CDR2 SYDVKM.

This clone has more than one count but fewer than ten. This chain joins TRBV19 and TRBJ2-5, with 9 bases identical to TRBD2. Germline CDR1 and CDR2: LNHDA and SQIVND (reference sequence). Trimming at V came to 8 bases and at J to 6 bases, leaving 7 bases not matched to a gene. The CDR3 extends over 13 amino acids. The CDR3 region is CASSLAGAKTQYF. The DNA for the CDR3 is TGTGCCAGTTCCTTAGCGGGAGCGAAGACCCAGTACTTC.

The V gene is TRBV5-1, the J gene TRBJ2-5, with D maybe TRBD1 (6 bases). The germline V gene encodes CDR1 SGHRS and CDR2 YFSETQ. The CDR3 consists of 15 residues. Trimming took 5 bases from V and 2 from J, leaving 16 bases between them. The CDR3 DNA reads as TGCGCCAGCAGGGTCCTTGGGGGCGGACAAGAGACCCAGTACTTC. Translating gives CASRVLGGGQETQYF.

A few counts support this clone. V is TRBV30 and J is TRBJ1-5, with D possibly TRBD1 on 5 matching bases. The germline V gene has CDR1 GTSNPN and CDR2 SVGIG (reference sequence). The V end was cut by 5 bases, the J end by 5 bases, with 16 bases between. CDR3 length: 14 residues. DNA of the CDR3: TGTGCCTGGGGCCGGGGGATCGGCTATCAGCCCCAGCATTTT. It specifies CAWGRGIGYQPQHF.

The chain joins TRBV19 to TRBJ2-2, with unresolved D. The CDR3 length is 14 residues. V dropped 7 bases and J dropped 1 base, with 10 bases sitting between them. In germline, CDR1 is LNHDA, CDR2 SQIVND (reference sequence). In nucleotides, the CDR3 is TGTGCCAGTACCATAAACAGGAACACCGGGGAGCTGTTTTTT. This encodes CASTINRNTGELFF. Together with reference TRBV19 and TRBJ2-2, the CDR3 gives the full variable domain: DGGITQSPKYLFRKEGQNVTLSCEQNLNHDAMYWYRQDPGQGLRLIYYSQIVNDFQKGDIAEGYSVSREKKESFPLTVTSAQKNPTAFYLCASTINRNTGELFFGEGSRLTVL.

This clone appeared a few times. In this CDR3 the conserved last residue, phenylalanine or tryptophan, is missing, so a read error is likely. The limits of the CDR3 on the DNA are not certain, so only TCRdb's listed CDR3 is given. CDR3 amino acids: CASSSGTSGRVLVL. The chain couples TRBV5-1 to TRBJ2-7; the table's D call, TRBD2, has no DNA check behind it. Germline values: CDR1 SGHRS, CDR2 YFSETQ. The CDR3 is 14 residues long, ends included.